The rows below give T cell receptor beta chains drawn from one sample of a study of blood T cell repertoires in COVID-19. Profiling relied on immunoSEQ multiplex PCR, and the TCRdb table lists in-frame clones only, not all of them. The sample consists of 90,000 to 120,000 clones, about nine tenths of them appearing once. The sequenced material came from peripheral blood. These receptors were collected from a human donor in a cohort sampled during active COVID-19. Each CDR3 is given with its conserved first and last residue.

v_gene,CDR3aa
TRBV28,CASRDRTLTLRGAGNTIYF
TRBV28,CASSLQGTGGNEQFF
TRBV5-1,CASSPWAGENTGELFF
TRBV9,CASSYDSTDTQYF
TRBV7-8,CASSGLGAAGSYNEQFF
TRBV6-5,CASSYSGAVLGYTF
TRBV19,CASSQNRPGVKISNQPQHF
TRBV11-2,CASSSGTSGTRSSEQYF
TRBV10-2,CASSDLGIQETQYF
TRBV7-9,CASSKGQGTQYF
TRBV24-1,CATSDPGQGYGYTF
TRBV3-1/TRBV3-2,CASSQVPPFSGPGNEQFF
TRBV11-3,CASSAGLAGASSTDTQYF
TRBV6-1,CASSERADNEQFF
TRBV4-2,CASSQDDTGEGSYEQYF
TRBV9,CASSVNGRGPSYEQYF
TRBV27,CASSLSGDLYNEQFF
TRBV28,CASRLYSGTGFGHQPQHF
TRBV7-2,CASSTGTFPYEQYF
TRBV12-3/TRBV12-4,CASSRQGGGELFF
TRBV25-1,CASIGEENPSSGANVLTF
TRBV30,CAWTTGVGNTIYF
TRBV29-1,CSVGQGSYEQYF
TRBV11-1,CASSLRQRNNEQFF
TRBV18,CASSRQGDSDQPQHF
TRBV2,CASSVGQGNEQFF
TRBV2,CASSEGLGSTDTQYF